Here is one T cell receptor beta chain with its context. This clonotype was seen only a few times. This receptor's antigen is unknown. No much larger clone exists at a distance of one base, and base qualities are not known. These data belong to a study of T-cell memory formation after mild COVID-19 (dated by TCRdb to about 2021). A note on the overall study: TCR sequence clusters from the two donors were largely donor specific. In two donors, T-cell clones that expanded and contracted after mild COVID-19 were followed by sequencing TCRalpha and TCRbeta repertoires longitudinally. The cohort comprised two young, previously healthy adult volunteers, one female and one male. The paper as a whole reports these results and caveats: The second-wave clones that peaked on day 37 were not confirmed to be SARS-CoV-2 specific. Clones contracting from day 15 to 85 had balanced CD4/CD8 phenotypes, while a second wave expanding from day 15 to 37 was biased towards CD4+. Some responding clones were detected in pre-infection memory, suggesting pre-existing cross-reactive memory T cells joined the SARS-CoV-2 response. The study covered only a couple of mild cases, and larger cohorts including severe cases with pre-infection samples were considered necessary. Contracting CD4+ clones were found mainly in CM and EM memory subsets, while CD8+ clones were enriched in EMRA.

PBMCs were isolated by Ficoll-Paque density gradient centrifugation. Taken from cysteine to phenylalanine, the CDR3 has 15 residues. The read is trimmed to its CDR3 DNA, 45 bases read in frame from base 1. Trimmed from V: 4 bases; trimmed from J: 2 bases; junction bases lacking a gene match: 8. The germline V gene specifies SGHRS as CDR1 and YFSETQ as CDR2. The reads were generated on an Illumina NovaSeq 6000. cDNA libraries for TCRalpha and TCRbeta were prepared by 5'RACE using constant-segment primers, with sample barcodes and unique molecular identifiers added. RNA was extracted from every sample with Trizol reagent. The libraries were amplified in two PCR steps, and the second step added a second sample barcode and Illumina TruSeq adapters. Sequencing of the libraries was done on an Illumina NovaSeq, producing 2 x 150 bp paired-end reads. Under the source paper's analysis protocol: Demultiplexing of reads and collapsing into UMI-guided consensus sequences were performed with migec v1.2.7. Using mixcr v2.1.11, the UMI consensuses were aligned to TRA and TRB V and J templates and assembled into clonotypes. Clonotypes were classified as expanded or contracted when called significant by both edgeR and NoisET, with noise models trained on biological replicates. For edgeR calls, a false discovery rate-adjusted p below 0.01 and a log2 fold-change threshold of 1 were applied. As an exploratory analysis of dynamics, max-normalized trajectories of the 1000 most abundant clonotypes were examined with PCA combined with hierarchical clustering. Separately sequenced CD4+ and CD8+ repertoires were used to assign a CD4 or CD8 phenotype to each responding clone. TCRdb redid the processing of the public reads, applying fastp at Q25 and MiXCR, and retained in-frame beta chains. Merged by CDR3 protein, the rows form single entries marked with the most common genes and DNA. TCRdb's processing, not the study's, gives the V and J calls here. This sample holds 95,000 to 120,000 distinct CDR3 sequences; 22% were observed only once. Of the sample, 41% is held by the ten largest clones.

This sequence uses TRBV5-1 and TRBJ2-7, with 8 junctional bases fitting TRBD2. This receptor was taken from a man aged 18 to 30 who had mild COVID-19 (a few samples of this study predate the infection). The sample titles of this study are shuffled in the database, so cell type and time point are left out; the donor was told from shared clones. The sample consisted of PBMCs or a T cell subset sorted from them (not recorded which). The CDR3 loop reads CASSDSSGPTYEQYF. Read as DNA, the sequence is TGCGCCAGCAGCGACTCTAGCGGGCCGACCTACGAGCAGTACTTC.